This TCR beta chain appears in the sequencing data of a study of blood T cell repertoires in COVID-19. The overall study: Material from acute and convalescent COVID-19 was sourced from the United States, Italy and Spain. Sources were T cells, B-cell-depleted T cells, or PBMCs; the material itself was cDNA or gDNA.

Germline V lookup: CDR1 KGHSH, CDR2 LQKENI. The ends were cut back, 6 bases at V and 1 base at J, with 18 bases in the middle. There are 16 residues in the CDR3. In the source study's methods: Estimates of nucleated cell counts were drawn from the amplification of reference gene primers. The assay was immunoSEQ multiplex PCR, and TCRdb's table has in-frame clones only and misses some. D and trimming were read from the DNA, whereas the V and J calls and clone size are those reported in that table. The sample contains some 170,000 clones, about 80% of which appear only once. The sequence was obtained from a woman aged 45-60 years with active or convalescent COVID-19. The chain is built from TRBV18 and TRBJ2-5; maybe TRBD2 (6 bases). Sequenced material: peripheral blood. The CDR3 bases are TGTGCCAGCTCGCCCAATTGGCGGGGTTCCCAAGAGACCCAGTACTTC. It specifies CASSPNWRGSQETQYF.